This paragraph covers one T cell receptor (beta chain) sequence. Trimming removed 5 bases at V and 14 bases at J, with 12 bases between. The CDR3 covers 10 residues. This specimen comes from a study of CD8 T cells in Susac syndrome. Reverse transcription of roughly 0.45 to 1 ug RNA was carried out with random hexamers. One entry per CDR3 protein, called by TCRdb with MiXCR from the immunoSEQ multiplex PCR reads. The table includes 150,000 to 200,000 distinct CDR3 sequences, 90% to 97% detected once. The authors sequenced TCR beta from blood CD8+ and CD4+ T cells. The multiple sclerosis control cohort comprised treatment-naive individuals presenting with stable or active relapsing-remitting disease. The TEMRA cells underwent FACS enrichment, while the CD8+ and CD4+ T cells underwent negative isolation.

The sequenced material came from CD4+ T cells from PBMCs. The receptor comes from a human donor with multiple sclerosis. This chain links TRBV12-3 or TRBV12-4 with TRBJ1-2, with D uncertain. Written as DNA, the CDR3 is TGTGCCAGCAGTCCCTCCCCGTTAACCTTC. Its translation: CASSPSPLTF.